A single sample gave rise to the 14 T cell receptor beta chains below, sequenced in a study of blood T cell repertoires in COVID-19 (TCRdb year 2020). Library preparation used the immunoSEQ multiplex PCR assay. The table was pulled from immuneACCESS by TCRdb, which kept in-frame rearrangements only. Such tables lose some clones; where checked, under half of the loss comes from unresolved V genes, and the rest has no known cause. The sample table shows about 360,000 clones, and around nine tenths are seen once. The top ten constitute just over 7% of the sample. The sequencing sample was made of peripheral blood. The receptors here all came from an older woman with COVID-19, enrolled during active disease.

The rearrangement uses TRBV5-8 and TRBJ2-7, with D possibly matching TRBD1 (5 bases). This CDR3 spans 14 amino acids. Germline-derived CDR1 and CDR2 are SGHTS and YDEGEE. Trimming took off 0 bases at V and 4 bases at J, with 11 bases between the two ends. CDR3 coding DNA: TGTGCCAGCAGCTTGGGCCAGGGTGGGTACGAGCAGTACTTC. The encoded protein is CASSLGQGGYEQYF.

The V call is TRBV29-1, the J call TRBJ2-5; 10 bases fit TRBD2. V was pared by 7 bases and J by 5 bases, with 4 bases of the junction left unmatched. CDR1 is SQVTM, CDR2 ANQGSEA, per germline. The length of the CDR3 is 12 residues. CDR3 in DNA: TGCAGCGGGCGAGCGGGGGGGGAGACCCAGTACTTC. Amino acid sequence: CSGRAGGETQYF.

The chain recombines TRBV6-1 with TRBJ1-6, with D unresolved. Per germline, CDR1 MNHNS and CDR2 SASEGT. The CDR3 is 15 residues long. V lost 3 bases and J lost 3, with 9 bases in between. CDR3 in DNA: TGTGCCAGCAGTGACGGGTTTTACTATAATTCACCCCTCCACTTT. This translates into CASSDGFYYNSPLHF.

This chain joins TRBV12-3 or TRBV12-4 and TRBJ2-2; D is undetermined. The CDR3 consists of 13 residues. V was pared by 6 bases and J by 6 bases, with 11 bases between. DNA of the CDR3: TGTGCCAGCAGCCCGACTGCGGCCGGGGAGCTGTTTTTT. Its translation: CASSPTAAGELFF.

This chain joins TRBV10-3 and TRBJ2-3; TRBD2 agrees at 11 bases. The CDR3 has 15 amino acids. Trimming cost V 10 bases and J 5 bases; bases outside gene matches: 11. Per the germline V gene, CDR1 is ENHRY and CDR2 is SYGVKD. This chain's CDR3 is CATTKLAGDGDTQYF. Written as DNA, the CDR3 is TGTGCCACTACCAAACTAGCGGGGGACGGAGATACGCAGTATTTT.

In DNA form, the CDR3 reads TGTGCCAGCATATCACCCACAGTGAACACTGAAGCTTTCTTT. Its translation is CASISPTVNTEAFF. The rearrangement joins TRBV5-4 to TRBJ1-1, with no clear D. Germline assignment: CDR1 SGHNT and CDR2 YYREEE (reference sequence). CDR3 length: 14 residues. V gave up 6 bases and J gave up 0 bases, with 12 bases separating them. Supplemented by reference TRBV5-4 and TRBJ1-1, the full variable domain reads ETGVTQSPTHLIKTRGQQVTLRCSSQSGHNTVSWYQQALGQGPQFIFQYYREEENGRGNFPPRFSGLQFPNYSSELNVNALELDDSALYLCASISPTVNTEAFFGQGTRLTVV.

This chain uses TRBV27 with TRBJ2-7, with a tentative D call TRBD1 (5 bases). The germline V gene has CDR1 MNHEY and CDR2 SMNVEV (reference sequence). V was trimmed by 5 bases and J by 2 bases, leaving 22 bases between them. The CDR3 sequence is 17 residues long. In DNA form, the CDR3 reads TGTGCCAGCAGTCCCTTAAGGGCCGACAGTCACCCCTACGAGCAGTACTTC. It encodes CASSPLRADSHPYEQYF.

The chain uses TRBV6-5 and TRBJ2-5; perhaps TRBD2 as D (6 bases). Trimming removed 8 bases from V and 2 bases from J, with 12 bases in between. There are 13 residues in the CDR3. Germline assignment: CDR1 MNHEY and CDR2 SVGAGI. This chain's CDR3 is CASAWTTQETQYF. DNA for the CDR3: TGTGCCAGCGCCTGGACTACACAAGAGACCCAGTACTTC.

The V and J genes are TRBV29-1 and TRBJ2-2; a weak D match, TRBD1 (6 bases). CDR3 length: 14 residues. In germline, CDR1 is SQVTM, CDR2 ANQGSEA. The ends were cut back, 4 bases at V and 4 bases at J, with 13 bases in the middle. For the CDR3, the DNA is TGCAGCGTTGGGCAGGGGCCATTCACCGGGGAGCTGTTTTTT. As protein: CSVGQGPFTGELFF.

This clone appeared a single time. CDR3: CASGIGQGNTIYF. In DNA form, the CDR3 reads TGTGCTAGTGGAATCGGACAGGGAAACACCATATATTTT. The rearrangement uses TRBV12-5 and TRBJ1-3; the D gene is possibly TRBD1 (6 bases). CDR1 is LGHNT and CDR2 is FRNRAP in the germline V gene. V was shortened by 6 bases and J by 4 bases, with 10 bases between the two germline ends. The CDR3 runs 13 residues.

The chain uses TRBV3-1 (or the pseudogene TRBV3-2) and TRBJ1-2, with 10 bases matching TRBD1. Germline assignment: CDR1 LGHDT and CDR2 YNNKEL (reference sequence). V dropped 2 bases and J dropped 5; count of bases not matched to a gene: 5. This CDR3 is 15 amino acids long. CDR3 nucleotides: TGTGCCAGCAGCCAAAATTTGGGACAGGGGTATGGCTACACCTTC. Protein: CASSQNLGQGYGYTF.

Only one count was recorded for this clone. CDR3 DNA: TGTGCCAGCAGCCAAGAATTTCCCGGGTACTATGGCTACACCTTC. Translated, it gives CASSQEFPGYYGYTF. This chain uses TRBV4-2 with TRBJ1-2; no reliable D call. In germline, CDR1 is LGHNA, CDR2 YNFKEQ. The length of the CDR3 is 15 residues. V was pared by 0 bases and J by 3 bases, with 11 bases between.

The rearrangement joins TRBV28 to TRBJ1-2; no reliable D call. CDR1 is MDHEN and CDR2 is SYDVKM in the germline V gene. V was clipped by 5 bases and J by 8 bases, with 9 bases between them. The CDR3 has 11 residues. The CDR3 reads CASSLGLGYTF. DNA of the CDR3: TGTGCCAGCAGTCTTGGGCTGGGCTACACCTTC.

The V gene is TRBV5-1, the J gene TRBJ1-4; TRBD1 agrees at 9 bases. This CDR3 contains 14 residues. Trimming at V came to 4 bases and at J to 4 bases, leaving 2 bases not matched to a gene. CDR1 and CDR2 from the germline V gene are SGHRS and YFSETQ. This CDR3 is CASSTGQGNEKLFF. The CDR3 DNA reads as TGCGCCAGCAGCACGGGACAGGGTAATGAAAAACTGTTTTTT.